This section outlines one T cell receptor (beta chain) sequence together with its context. Its specificity is not known. This sample is part of a study of T-cell memory formation after mild COVID-19. Overall study: Clustering of TCRs was largely donor specific. Study-wide results and limits: That cross-reactive memory joined was suggested by some responding clones appearing in pre-infection memory. Second-wave clones that peaked on day 37 lacked confirmed SARS-CoV-2 specificity.

In germline, CDR1 is DFQATT, CDR2 SNEGSKA (reference sequence). The CDR3 has 13 residues. V lost 0 bases and J 4 bases, leaving 9 bases between the germline ends. Barcoded TCR alpha and TCR beta cDNA libraries with UMIs came from 5'RACE using constant-segment primers. One entry per CDR3 protein results from TCRdb running MiXCR on the 5' RACE reads. The sample lists about 200,000 distinct CDR3 sequences, approximately 10% occurring once. This sequence joins TRBV20-1 and TRBJ1-2, with D tentatively TRBD1 (5 bases). This TCR came from a young man who had mild COVID-19 (a few samples of this study predate the infection). Cell type and time point are not known. The source material was PBMCs or a T cell subset sorted from them (not recorded which). Written as DNA, the CDR3 is TGCAGTGCTAGAGAGAGGGACCCCTATGGCTACACCTTC. This codes for CSARERDPYGYTF.